One and the same sample provided the 20 T cell receptor beta chains below, sequenced in a study of graft-versus-host responses after intestinal transplantation. For these receptors, no antigen is known. TCRdb's copy holds only in-frame clones and misses some; the assay was immunoSEQ multiplex PCR. The repertoire has tens of thousands of clones, more than 80% of them found once; the top ten carry 0.5% to 0.7%. Here the sequenced sample was unstimulated CD4+ T cells sorted from spleen or lymph node cells, taken before transplant. These receptor sequences come from a human donor who was the organ donor for an intestinal transplant.

The V gene is TRBV28, the J gene TRBJ1-5, with 7 bases identical to TRBD1. The V gene end was trimmed by 4 bases and the J gene end by 7 bases; junction bases not matched to a gene: 10. The germline gives CDR1 MDHEN, CDR2 SYDVKM. The CDR3 is 15 amino acids. CDR3 protein: CASSSQSTGNQPQHF. The CDR3 DNA reads TGTGCCAGCAGTTCACAATCGACAGGGAACCAGCCCCAGCATTTT.

In this sample, this clone turned up once. Other DNA sequences in this specimen translate into the identical CDR3. V and J are TRBV2 and TRBJ2-3, with TRBD2 matching 10 bases. This CDR3 contains 16 residues. V lost 1 base, J lost 10 bases, and 11 bases stayed unmatched. CDR1 and CDR2 from the germline V gene are SNHLY and FYNNEI. The CDR3 DNA reads TGTGCCAGCAGTGAAGACACAGCGGGAGGGCCCTCGTCGCAGTATTTT. This translates into CASSEDTAGGPSSQYF.

V and J are TRBV7-2 and TRBJ2-2; D gene uncertain. Trimming took 7 bases from V and 0 from J, leaving 15 bases between them. This CDR3 comprises 16 residues. Germline lookup yields CDR1 SGHTA and CDR2 FQGNSA. For the CDR3, the DNA is TGTGCCAGCATCCAGCGACCCAACGCGAACACCGGGGAGCTGTTTTTT. Translation: CASIQRPNANTGELFF.

This clone has only a few counts. V usage is TRBV30 and J usage is TRBJ1-4; no reliable D call. With 1 base removed from V and 4 bases from J, the gap between germline ends came to 13 bases. This CDR3 region has 15 residues. Per the germline V gene, CDR1 is GTSNPN and CDR2 is SVGIG (reference sequence). The CDR3 region has the DNA TGTGCCTGGAGTGGTCGAGGGTATTATAATGAAAAACTGTTTTTT. Amino acids: CAWSGRGYYNEKLFF.

V gene TRBV5-1 combines with J gene TRBJ1-1; D unresolved. V lost 2 bases to trimming and J lost 5 bases, with 7 bases between them. CDR3 size: 12 residues. Germline V gene lookup returns CDR1 SGHRS and CDR2 YFSETQ. The CDR3 protein is CASSFDGTEAFF. CDR3 nucleotides: TGCGCCAGCAGCTTTGACGGGACTGAAGCTTTCTTT.

The chain links TRBV5-1 to TRBJ1-3, with 7 bases that match TRBD1. V gave up 4 bases and J gave up 0 bases; unmatched junction bases: 4. This CDR3 comprises 15 residues. CDR1 is SGHRS and CDR2 is YFSETQ in the germline V gene. CDR3 sequence: CASSAGTVSGNTIYF. In nucleotides, the CDR3 is TGCGCCAGCAGCGCTGGGACAGTCTCTGGAAACACCATATATTTT.

The J gene is TRBJ2-1, the V gene TRBV14; perhaps TRBD2 as D (5 bases). The CDR3 spans 16 residues. Deletions cut 0 bases from V and 4 bases from J, with 13 bases between. The V gene's germline CDR1 is SGHDN and CDR2 FVKESK. The CDR3, as DNA: TGTGCCAGCAGCCAAGAGGTTTTGGCGGGTTACAATGAGCAGTTCTTC. This gives the protein CASSQEVLAGYNEQFF.

This clone was seen a single time. The chain couples TRBV19 to TRBJ2-1, with D perhaps matching TRBD1 (5 bases). CDR1 and CDR2 from the germline V gene are LNHDA and SQIVND (reference sequence). The V end was cut by 0 bases, the J end by 5 bases, with 5 bases between. This CDR3 region has 13 residues. CDR3 sequence reads: CASSIDRDNEQFF. The CDR3 bases are TGTGCCAGTAGTATAGACAGGGACAATGAGCAGTTCTTC.

The chain has TRBV10-3 and TRBJ2-3; 11 nucleotides match TRBD2. V dropped 6 bases and J dropped 6; count of bases not matched to a gene: 8. The germline gives CDR1 ENHRY, CDR2 SYGVKD. This CDR3 is 15 amino acids long. The CDR3 DNA follows: TGTGCCATCAGCAAACTAGCGGGAGTTCCGGATACGCAGTATTTT. Encoded protein: CAISKLAGVPDTQYF.

This rearrangement joins TRBV30 to TRBJ2-7; possible D gene TRBD1, 6 bases. The CDR3 is 12 amino acids. Germline V CDR1 and CDR2: GTSNPN, SVGIG (reference sequence). Trimming removed 1 base at V and 6 bases at J, with 10 bases between. This CDR3 reads CAWSAQGFEQYF. The CDR3 coding sequence is TGTGCCTGGAGTGCACAGGGTTTCGAGCAGTACTTC.

V gene TRBV5-1 combines with J gene TRBJ2-2; the D gene is possibly TRBD1 (7 bases). V lost 1 base and J lost 7, with 14 bases in between. Germline V gene lookup returns CDR1 SGHRS and CDR2 YFSETQ. CDR3 length: 15 residues. CDR3 region: CASSLSEGAVGELFF. CDR3 nucleotides: TGCGCCAGCAGCTTGTCGGAGGGGGCGGTCGGGGAGCTGTTTTTT.

The genes are TRBV4-1 and TRBJ1-1; D not certain. Germline lookup yields CDR1 MGHRA and CDR2 YSYEKL. V lost 7 bases, J lost 0 bases, and 15 bases lay in between. This CDR3 has 15 residues. In DNA, the CDR3 is TGCGCCAGCAAGATGAGGGTTGGGATGAACACTGAAGCTTTCTTT. It yields the protein CASKMRVGMNTEAFF.

In DNA form, the CDR3 reads TGTGCCAGCAGATCCACCAGGGGGCTAGGCTACACCTTC. Amino acid sequence: CASRSTRGLGYTF. This sequence joins TRBV28 and TRBJ1-2; TRBD1 aligns across 8 bases. Trimming cost V 6 bases and J 8 bases; bases outside gene matches: 8. The length of the CDR3 is 13 residues. Germline CDR1 is MDHEN and CDR2 is SYDVKM.

The chain joins TRBV28 to TRBJ1-4, with a weak D call TRBD1 (5 bases). The length of the CDR3 is 16 residues. The V end was cut by 7 bases, the J end by 0 bases, with 15 bases between. Germline CDR1 MDHEN, CDR2 SYDVKM. The CDR3 bases are TGTGCCAGCATAAGGGGCGACTCCGCAACTAATGAAAAACTGTTTTTT. As protein: CASIRGDSATNEKLFF.

This chain connects TRBV6-1 to TRBJ1-5; 8 nucleotides align to TRBD1. The trim removed 6 bases at V and 5 bases at J, leaving 9 bases unmatched. CDR1 is MNHNS and CDR2 is SASEGT in the germline V gene. The CDR3 covers 15 residues. The CDR3 nucleotides read TGTGCCAGCAGGACCGGACAGGGCGAATATCAGCCCCAGCATTTT. Protein product: CASRTGQGEYQPQHF.

This chain joins TRBV7-6 and TRBJ2-7; the D is unclear. V dropped 0 bases and J dropped 3 bases, with 6 bases sitting between them. This CDR3 has 13 amino acids. The germline V gene has CDR1 SGHVS and CDR2 FNYEAQ. The CDR3, as DNA: TGTGCCAGCAGCTTAGCGTCCCGCTACGAGCAGTACTTC. Encoded protein: CASSLASRYEQYF.

This clone was counted between two and nine times. The rearrangement links TRBV28 to TRBJ2-7; 11 bases align to TRBD2. Unmatched junction bases numbered 6, after V lost 3 bases and J lost 5 bases. The CDR3 is made up of 15 amino acids. Germline CDR1 and CDR2: MDHEN and SYDVKM. As DNA, the CDR3 is TGTGCCAGCAGTTTGATACTAGCGGGAGACCACGAGCAGTACTTC. This codes for CASSLILAGDHEQYF.

CDR3 loop: CAIAYSVGGSYNEQFF. The CDR3 DNA reads as TGTGCCATTGCCTACTCCGTTGGAGGCTCCTACAATGAGCAGTTCTTC. This rearrangement joins TRBV10-3 to TRBJ2-1, with D perhaps TRBD2 (5 bases). Germline V gene data show CDR1 as ENHRY and CDR2 as SYGVKD. The CDR3 totals 16 residues. Trimming shortened V by 9 bases and J by 0 bases, and 18 bases separated the two germline ends.

This clone was recorded a few times. The chain uses TRBV6-1 and TRBJ1-6; D gene unclear. Germline lookup yields CDR1 MNHNS and CDR2 SASEGT. This CDR3 comprises 13 residues. With 8 bases removed from V and 4 bases from J, the gap between germline ends came to 9 bases. This CDR3 is CASSTDYNSPLHF. The CDR3 nucleotides read TGTGCCAGCTCAACAGATTATAATTCACCCCTCCACTTT.

The chain recombines TRBV28 with TRBJ2-7; 7 bases line up with TRBD1. Germline V gene lookup returns CDR1 MDHEN and CDR2 SYDVKM. The CDR3 consists of 14 residues. V trimming: 8 bases; J trimming: 5 bases; junction bases outside the gene matches: 12. CDR3 in DNA: TGTGCCAGCCACCCTTCAGGACAGGCAGACGAGCAGTACTTC. Protein sequence: CASHPSGQADEQYF.